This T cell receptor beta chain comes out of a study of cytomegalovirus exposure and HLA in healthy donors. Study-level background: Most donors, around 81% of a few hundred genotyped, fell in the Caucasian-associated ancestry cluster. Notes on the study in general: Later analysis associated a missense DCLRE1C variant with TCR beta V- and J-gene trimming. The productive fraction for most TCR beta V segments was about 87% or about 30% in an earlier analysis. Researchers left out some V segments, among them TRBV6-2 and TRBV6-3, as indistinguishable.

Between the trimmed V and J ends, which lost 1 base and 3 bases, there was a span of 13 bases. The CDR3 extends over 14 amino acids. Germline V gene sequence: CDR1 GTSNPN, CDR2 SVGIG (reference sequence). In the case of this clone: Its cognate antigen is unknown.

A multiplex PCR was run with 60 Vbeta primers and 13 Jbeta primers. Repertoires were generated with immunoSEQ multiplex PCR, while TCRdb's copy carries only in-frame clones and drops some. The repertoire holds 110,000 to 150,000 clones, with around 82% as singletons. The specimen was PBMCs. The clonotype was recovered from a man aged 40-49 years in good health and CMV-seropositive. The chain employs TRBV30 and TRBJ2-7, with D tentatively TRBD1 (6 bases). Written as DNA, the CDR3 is TGTGCCTGGAGTGCCGGGACACATAACTACGAGCAGTACTTC. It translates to CAWSAGTHNYEQYF.